The 10 T cell receptor beta chains listed next were all sequenced from one sample in a study of a mutant IDH1 vaccine in newly diagnosed glioma. These receptors lack a known antigen. The data were produced by immunoSEQ multiplex PCR, yet TCRdb's version contains in-frame clones alone and is incomplete. The table records tens of thousands of clones, about 78% of them present only once. Specified time point: week 11, during vaccination. Every single dose of the vaccine, 300 ug of mutant IDH1 20-mer peptide, came with topical imiquimod. This sample comprised PBMCs, obtained from a glioma patient whose treatment included an IDH1 peptide vaccine. The receptor source for this set is a woman between 18 and 29 years old with glioma.

The chain is built from TRBV19 and TRBJ1-5; no reliable D call. CDR1 LNHDA and CDR2 SQIVND come from the germline V gene (reference sequence). V dropped 11 bases and J dropped 7 bases, with 15 bases sitting between them. This CDR3 is 12 amino acids long. The CDR3 nucleotides read TGTGCCGGGGTCCCAGGCGGACAGCCCCAGCATTTT. It yields the protein CAGVPGGQPQHF.

The chain uses TRBV11-3 and TRBJ2-2, with TRBD2 matching over 8 bases. The length of the CDR3 is 16 residues. J gave up 6 bases and V 1 base, and 7 bases lay outside the gene matches. Per the germline V gene, CDR1 is SGHNT and CDR2 is YENEEA. CDR3 in amino acids: CASSLVGSGISGELFF. The CDR3 DNA reads TGTGCCAGCAGCTTAGTCGGTAGCGGGATCTCCGGGGAGCTGTTTTTT.

The chain has TRBV2 and TRBJ1-1, with D maybe TRBD1 (5 bases). The CDR3 consists of 17 residues. V was clipped by 8 bases and J by 7 bases, with 29 bases between them. Germline V CDR1 and CDR2: SNHLY, FYNNEI. As DNA, the CDR3 is TGTGCCAGCCGATTCACGTCCGGTGTTTGGGACTCCGGTGAAGCTTTCTTT. Translation gives CASRFTSGVWDSGEAFF.

This chain joins TRBV4-3 and TRBJ2-2; a possible D gene is TRBD1 (6 bases). V lost 0 bases to trimming and J lost 5 bases, with 10 bases between them. The CDR3 has 15 residues. From germline, CDR1 is LGHNA and CDR2 YSLEER. This CDR3 reads CASSQDPGVTGELFF. The DNA for the CDR3 is TGCGCCAGCAGCCAAGATCCAGGGGTGACCGGGGAGCTGTTTTTT.

The rearrangement links TRBV2 to TRBJ1-2, with unresolved D. The length of the CDR3 is 15 residues. V lost 3 bases and J lost 0, with 11 bases in between. CDR1 is SNHLY, CDR2 FYNNEI, per germline. CDR3 residues: CASSETAVPNYGYTF. CDR3 in DNA: TGTGCCAGCAGTGAGACGGCGGTTCCTAACTATGGCTACACCTTC. Based on the CDR3 plus reference TRBV2 and TRBJ1-2, the full variable domain is EPEVTQTPSHQVTQMGQEVILRCVPISNHLYFYWYRQILGQKVEFLVSFYNNEISEKSEIFDDQFSVERPDGSNFTLKIRSTKLEDSAMYFCASSETAVPNYGYTFGSGTRLTVV.

In this sample, this clone turned up a few times. The chain is built from TRBV19 and TRBJ2-3; no definite D call. Germline V CDR1 and CDR2: LNHDA, SQIVND (reference sequence). V shed 1 base and J shed 1 base, with 9 bases lying between them. The CDR3 is made up of 15 amino acids. CDR3 in amino acids: CASSIAAGRTDTQYF. The CDR3 coding sequence is TGTGCCAGTAGTATAGCCGCAGGCCGCACAGATACGCAGTATTTT. The variable domain in full, with the rest retrieved from reference TRBV19 and TRBJ2-3, is DGGITQSPKYLFRKEGQNVTLSCEQNLNHDAMYWYRQDPGQGLRLIYYSQIVNDFQKGDIAEGYSVSREKKESFPLTVTSAQKNPTAFYLCASSIAAGRTDTQYFGPGTRLTVL.

A few counts support this clone. The rearrangement joins TRBV19 to TRBJ1-1; D perhaps matches TRBD1 (6 bases). Germline lookup yields CDR1 LNHDA and CDR2 SQIVND (reference sequence). The CDR3 sequence is 13 residues long. Trimming cost V 10 bases and J 1 base, with 13 bases left between them. CDR3 amino acids: CATYREPNTEAFF. Written as DNA, the CDR3 is TGTGCCACCTACAGGGAGCCGAACACTGAAGCTTTCTTT.

The genes are TRBV7-2 and TRBJ2-1, with 9 positions matching TRBD2. Germline trimming cut 1 base from V and 6 bases from J; bases unmatched to any gene: 7. The germline V gene has CDR1 SGHTA and CDR2 FQGNSA. The CDR3 loop spans 16 amino acids. The CDR3 spells CASSLVLAGIRNEQFF. CDR3 nucleotide sequence: TGTGCCAGCAGCTTAGTTCTAGCGGGGATACGCAATGAGCAGTTCTTC.

With respect to this clone: A read error may account for a junction end that differs from germline. The chain employs TRBV7-7 and TRBJ2-2; D tentatively reads TRBD1 or TRBD2 (5 bases each). The CDR3 contains 16 residues. The V gene's germline CDR1 is SSHAT and CDR2 FNYEAQ (reference sequence). The CDR3 nucleotides read TGTGCTAGCAGCTTAGTACCTGGCAGGGAGACCGGGGAGCTGTTTTTT. Translation: CASSLVPGRETGELFF.

The genes are TRBV6-5 and TRBJ2-7; 8 nucleotides line up with TRBD2. The J segment lost 3 bases and the V segment lost 5 bases, leaving 9 bases of the junction unmatched. The CDR3 totals 15 residues. Germline values: CDR1 MNHEY, CDR2 SVGAGI. The CDR3, as DNA: TGTGCCAGCAGTCCTCAAGAAGCGGGAGTCTACGAGCAGTACTTC. It specifies CASSPQEAGVYEQYF.